Reported below is one T cell receptor (beta chain). Its antigen remains unknown. Likely a read error: the CDR3 ends without its conserved phenylalanine or tryptophan. Because the CDR3's place on the DNA is in doubt, the DNA is left out and the CDR3 is given as listed by TCRdb. This entry belongs to a study of tumor-infiltrating lymphocytes in primary liver carcinoma. General observations from the study: Paired tumor-adjacent and tumor-blood samples overlapped less than tumor region pairs did. The study found only about 7.5-25% of top clones in all five tumor regions.

cDNA specific to TCR beta was made from about 0.45 ug of total RNA, with a constant-region primer employed for priming. Construction of TCR beta libraries relied on three successive nested multiplex PCR rounds employing slightly modified ARM-PCR. Use of TRBV1-TRBV30 forward primers with a C-beta reverse primer characterized the first two PCR rounds, which lasted about 10 cycles each. TCRdb re-called the multiplex PCR reads with MiXCR, one entry per CDR3 protein. Of about 26,000 distinct CDR3 sequences listed, approximately 78% are singletons. Germline V gene data show CDR1 as SGHAT and CDR2 as FQNNGV. The CDR3 is 16 residues long, counting both termini. RNA and DNA were co-extracted from approximately 20-30 mg of unsorted bulk tissue. Primary liver carcinoma, confirmed by histopathology, was surgically resected.

Sample: liver tumor tissue from sampling region 3. Described subset: tumor region T3, left-lateral pole. The clonotype originates from a man aged 40-49 years with primary liver carcinoma and hepatitis B virus infection. The chain carries TRBV11-2 and TRBJ2-1; TRBD2, as called in the table, went unchecked against the DNA. The CDR3 sequence: CVSSYSSTSGRGGGFL.